Below, 32 T cell receptor beta chains from the same sample are listed, as sequenced in a study of metastatic and nonmetastatic thyroid tumors. TCRdb re-called clones from the PCR reads using MiXCR. The repertoire holds approximately 37,000 clones, roughly 22% seen once, with less than 4% in the top ten. Nobody among the patients had been given any treatment before thyroid surgery. Sequenced input: tumor tissue. All receptors derive from a male donor with papillary thyroid cancer or a benign thyroid nodule (not recorded which). Some clones in this sample may be carry-over from other donors' samples.

The chain is built from TRBV9 and TRBJ2-7, with TRBD1 as a possible D gene (5 bases). The CDR3 is 14 amino acids. The V gene lost 0 bases and the J gene lost 2 bases, with 9 bases spanning the gap. In germline, CDR1 is SGDLS, CDR2 YYNGEE. The CDR3 nucleotides are TGTGCCAGCAGCGTAGAGCCAGGGACCTACGAGCAGTACTTC. Translation: CASSVEPGTYEQYF.

The chain joins TRBV5-4 to TRBJ2-7; 10 positions match TRBD2. The CDR3 is 18 amino acids. V was clipped by 0 bases and J by 0 bases; unmatched bases: 9. Germline CDR1 reads SGHNT; CDR2 reads YYREEE (reference sequence). This CDR3 reads CASSLVLAGGGLSYEQYF. Here the CDR3 DNA reads TGTGCCAGCAGCTTGGTCTTAGCGGGGGGTGGCCTCTCCTACGAGCAGTACTTC. The full variable domain, in which reference TRBV5-4 and TRBJ2-7 provide the parts outside the CDR3, is ETGVTQSPTHLIKTRGQQVTLRCSSQSGHNTVSWYQQALGQGPQFIFQYYREEENGRGNFPPRFSGLQFPNYSSELNVNALELDDSALYLCASSLVLAGGGLSYEQYFGPGTRLTVT.

Many counts were recorded for this clone. V gene TRBV4-3 combines with J gene TRBJ2-1; 13 nucleotides agree with TRBD2. CDR3 size: 15 residues. The V segment lost 4 bases and the J segment 7 bases; nucleotides outside the gene matches: 4. Germline loops: CDR1 LGHNA, CDR2 YSLEER. The CDR3 region has the DNA TGCGCCAGCAGCCCACTAGCGGGAGGGCCAAATGAGCAGTTCTTC. Amino acids: CASSPLAGGPNEQFF.

This clone was counted at least ten times. The J gene is TRBJ1-1, the V gene TRBV20-1; TRBD1 aligns across 9 bases. CDR1 and CDR2 (germline): DFQATT, SNEGSKA (reference sequence). V lost 3 bases and J lost 4; bases outside the gene matches: 6. The CDR3 has 14 amino acids. CDR3 nucleotides: TGCAGTGCTAGGCCGGGACAGGGTTCCACTGAAGCTTTCTTT. The encoded protein is CSARPGQGSTEAFF.

This clone appeared many times. The same CDR3 also results from other DNA sequences found in this sample. The V and J genes are TRBV20-1 and TRBJ2-7; 9 bases map to TRBD2. Germline lookup yields CDR1 DFQATT and CDR2 SNEGSKA (reference sequence). J was trimmed by 3 bases and V by 0 bases; bases with no gene match: 9. The CDR3 has 16 amino acids. The DNA of the CDR3 is TGCAGTGCTAGAGATCTTGCTAGCGGGGCCAACTACGAGCAGTACTTC. Protein sequence: CSARDLASGANYEQYF.

A note on this clone: This is likely a read error, given that the CDR3 carries no conserved phenylalanine or tryptophan at its end. The gene calls are TRBV20-1 and TRBJ2-1; weak D call: TRBD2 (5 bases). The CDR3 length is 14 residues. Germline loops: CDR1 DFQATT, CDR2 SNEGSKA (reference sequence). The ends were cut back, 3 bases at V and 5 bases at J, with 14 bases in the middle. The CDR3 is CSARVDGVHNEQFL. Here the CDR3 DNA reads TGCAGTGCTAGGGTGGACGGGGTACACAATGAGCAGTTCTTA.

CDR3 in DNA: TGTGCCAGCAGGGGGCAACGAAGTTCACCCCTCCACTTT. It is translated as CASRGQRSSPLHF. The chain carries TRBV27 and TRBJ1-6, with D perhaps TRBD1 (5 bases). V lost 6 bases to trimming and J lost 9 bases, with 12 bases between them. There are 13 residues in the CDR3. Germline loops: CDR1 MNHEY, CDR2 SMNVEV (reference sequence).

The chain uses TRBV12-3 or TRBV12-4 and TRBJ2-7; maybe TRBD2 (6 bases). Trimming took 6 bases from V and 2 from J, leaving 14 bases between them. The CDR3 has 14 amino acids. The CDR3 loop is CASSLHGTPYEQYF. For the CDR3, the DNA is TGTGCCAGCAGCCTCCACGGGACTCCCTACGAGCAGTACTTC.

The V call is TRBV6-1, the J call TRBJ2-6; no firm D call. CDR1 and CDR2 (germline): MNHNS, SASEGT. CDR3 length: 15 residues. V gave up 4 bases and J gave up 10 bases, with 17 bases separating them. CDR3 bases: TGTGCCAGCAGTGCGCACAACTCTGGGTCTAACGTCCTGACTTTC. This encodes CASSAHNSGSNVLTF.

The V gene is TRBV5-6, the J gene TRBJ1-2, with D perhaps TRBD1 (6 bases). The CDR3 has 13 residues. V was clipped by 2 bases and J by 8 bases, with 13 bases between them. Germline V lookup: CDR1 SGHDT, CDR2 YYEEEE. The CDR3 nucleotides read TGTGCCAGCAGCTTATCGGGGGGCGAGGGCTACACCTTC. Amino acid sequence: CASSLSGGEGYTF.

This clone was counted ten times or more. This chain links TRBV12-3 or TRBV12-4 with TRBJ2-2, with 10 bases matching TRBD2. V gave up 4 bases and J gave up 0 bases; unmatched junction bases: 2. The CDR3 is 16 amino acids. CDR3 sequence: CASSSGTSANTGELFF. CDR3 nucleotides: TGTGCCAGCAGTTCTGGGACTAGCGCGAACACCGGGGAGCTGTTTTTT.

In its sample, this clone was seen many times. The genes are TRBV5-6 and TRBJ1-4; D uncertain. The CDR3 consists of 15 residues. Per germline, CDR1 SGHDT and CDR2 YYEEEE. With 1 base removed from V and 7 bases from J, the gap between germline ends came to 14 bases. The CDR3 is CASSLNSALGEKLFF. Here the CDR3 DNA reads TGTGCCAGCAGCTTGAACAGCGCTCTCGGTGAAAAACTGTTTTTT.

In its sample, this clone was seen many times. The rearrangement joins TRBV5-4 to TRBJ2-3; TRBD2 matches at 9 bases. J gave up 2 bases and V 4 bases, and 2 bases lay outside the gene matches. The CDR3 has 14 residues. The germline CDR1 and CDR2 sequences are SGHNT and YYREEE (reference sequence). Written as DNA, the CDR3 is TGTGCCAGCAGCCGGACTAGCGACACAGATACGCAGTATTTT. Its translation: CASSRTSDTDTQYF.

This clone was seen many times. V and J are TRBV18 and TRBJ1-5, with 8 bases lining up with TRBD1. CDR1 is KGHSH and CDR2 is LQKENI in the germline V gene. V trimming: 5 bases; J trimming: 7 bases; junction bases outside the gene matches: 7. This CDR3 is 14 amino acids long. CDR3: CASSEGQGGQPQHF. For the CDR3, the DNA is TGTGCCAGCTCAGAAGGACAGGGAGGGCAGCCCCAGCATTTT.

This clone was detected many times. The gene calls are TRBV10-3 and TRBJ2-7; 9 nucleotides align to TRBD1. The CDR3 is made up of 13 amino acids. Germline-derived CDR1 and CDR2 are ENHRY and SYGVKD. V dropped 6 bases and J dropped 6; count of bases not matched to a gene: 6. CDR3 sequence reads: CAIRGTGKGEQYF. DNA of the CDR3: TGTGCCATCAGGGGGACAGGGAAGGGCGAGCAGTACTTC.

This chain uses TRBV20-1 with TRBJ2-7; D is unresolved. V dropped 3 bases and J dropped 0 bases, with 12 bases sitting between them. The CDR3 covers 14 residues. Germline V CDR1 and CDR2: DFQATT, SNEGSKA (reference sequence). DNA of the CDR3: TGCAGTGCTAGCGGCAGCCCCACCTCCTACGAGCAGTACTTC. It translates to CSASGSPTSYEQYF.

This clone was observed a handful of times. The gene calls are TRBV10-3 and TRBJ2-2, with D perhaps TRBD1 (5 bases). The V end lost 5 bases, the J end lost 8 bases, and 18 bases lay between the germline ends. The CDR3 loop spans 15 amino acids. Germline CDR1 reads ENHRY; CDR2 reads SYGVKD. The CDR3 protein is CAISYRQGAGGELFF. As DNA, the CDR3 is TGTGCCATCAGTTATCGCCAGGGTGCAGGGGGGGAGCTGTTTTTT.

A note on this clone: It may be a read error: a sequence one base away is much more abundant. The V call is TRBV6-4, the J call TRBJ2-4, with D possibly being TRBD2 (5 bases). This CDR3 contains 15 residues. Germline V gene sequence: CDR1 MRHNA, CDR2 SNTAGT. In DNA form, the CDR3 reads TGTGCCAGCAGTGACCACCTGCTAGCCAAAAACACTCAGTACTTC. Amino acids: CASSDHLLAKNTQYF.

This clone was recorded at least ten times. The chain has TRBV5-1 and TRBJ2-3; TRBD1 aligns across 10 bases. The V and J ends lost 4 bases and 6 bases, in that order; junction bases with no gene match: 8. The germline V gene has CDR1 SGHRS and CDR2 YFSETQ. The CDR3 is 15 residues long. CDR3 residues: CASSLSGQGMDTQYF. The CDR3 coding sequence is TGCGCCAGCAGCCTATCGGGACAGGGGATGGATACGCAGTATTTT.

The chain links TRBV20-1 to TRBJ1-4; D ambiguous. The CDR3 is 14 residues long. Trimming took off 3 bases at V and 7 bases at J, with 15 bases between the two ends. In germline, CDR1 is DFQATT, CDR2 SNEGSKA (reference sequence). This CDR3 is CSASDRKGSEKLFF. The CDR3 DNA reads TGCAGTGCTAGTGACCGGAAGGGTAGTGAAAAACTGTTTTTT.

This clone appeared many times. The V and J genes are TRBV11-2 and TRBJ2-1, with TRBD2 matching over 8 bases. CDR1 and CDR2 from the germline V gene are SGHAT and FQNNGV. The trim removed 0 bases at V and 4 bases at J, leaving 14 bases unmatched. CDR3 length: 19 amino acids. CDR3 nucleotide sequence: TGTGCCAGCAGCTTAGATCGCTCGGCGGGACTAGGGCCATACAATGAGCAGTTCTTC. Amino acid sequence: CASSLDRSAGLGPYNEQFF.

This clone was counted many times. In DNA form, the CDR3 reads TGTGCCAGCAGCCCCGGACTAGTCGAGCAGTTCTTC. Protein product: CASSPGLVEQFF. The J gene is TRBJ2-1, the V gene TRBV2; 7 nucleotides line up with TRBD2. V lost 6 bases to trimming and J lost 10 bases; unmatched junction nucleotides: 6. The CDR3 is made up of 12 amino acids. Germline loops: CDR1 SNHLY, CDR2 FYNNEI.

This clone has ten or more counts. The chain couples TRBV7-9 to TRBJ2-7; 7 nucleotides match TRBD1. Germline trimming cut 5 bases from V and 3 bases from J; bases unmatched to any gene: 10. This CDR3 is built from 15 residues. Germline V gene sequence: CDR1 SEHNR, CDR2 FQNEAQ (reference sequence). The CDR3 DNA is TGTGCCAGCAGCCTAGACCGACAGGGCGACTACGAGCAGTACTTC. Translation: CASSLDRQGDYEQYF.

This clone was counted a few times. V is TRBV6-2 or TRBV6-3 and J is TRBJ1-2; D unclear. CDR1 and CDR2 from the germline V gene are MNHEY and SVGEGT. V shed 5 bases and J shed 8 bases, with 9 bases lying between them. There are 11 residues in the CDR3. As DNA, the CDR3 is TGTGCCAGCAGTCCACATGTCGGCTACACCTTC. Encoded protein: CASSPHVGYTF.

At least ten counts were recorded for this clone. This rearrangement joins TRBV20-1 to TRBJ2-1, with TRBD2 matching over 11 bases. Germline V lookup: CDR1 DFQATT, CDR2 SNEGSKA (reference sequence). The CDR3 has 15 residues. V trimming: 4 bases; J trimming: 7 bases; junction bases outside the gene matches: 9. CDR3: CSANLAGGSRNEQFF. In DNA form, the CDR3 reads TGCAGTGCTAATCTAGCGGGAGGTTCTAGAAATGAGCAGTTCTTC.

In this sample, this clone turned up a few times. This rearrangement joins TRBV24-1 to TRBJ2-7, with 7 bases that match TRBD2. CDR3 length: 15 amino acids. The J segment lost 0 bases and the V segment lost 10 bases, leaving 11 bases of the junction unmatched. Looked up from germline, CDR1 is KGHDR and CDR2 is SFDVKD. The CDR3 loop is CATGPGGSSSYEQYF. DNA for the CDR3: TGTGCCACTGGACCGGGCGGGAGTAGCTCCTACGAGCAGTACTTC.

In this sample, this clone turned up many times. A much larger clone differs from this one at a single base, so this may be a read error. Other nucleotide sequences from this sample produce the same CDR3. The chain joins TRBV6-1 to TRBJ2-7; D is undetermined. CDR1 and CDR2 (germline): MNHNS, SASEGT. This CDR3 comprises 12 residues. The CDR3 bases are TGTGCCAGCCGCTGGTCCAGTAACGAGCAATACTTC. Translating gives CASRWSSNEQYF.

This clone was observed a few times. The rearrangement joins TRBV20-1 to TRBJ1-2; D possibly corresponds to TRBD1 (6 bases). V dropped 1 base and J dropped 2 bases, with 14 bases sitting between them. The CDR3 length is 15 residues. From germline, CDR1 is DFQATT and CDR2 SNEGSKA (reference sequence). This CDR3 reads CSARATGSLNYGYTF. As DNA, the CDR3 is TGCAGTGCTAGAGCCACAGGGTCCCTCAACTATGGCTACACCTTC.

This clone counts as medium-sized. The CDR3, as DNA: TGTGCCAGCAGCCTAGGTGGGAGGAGCTCCTACAATGAGCAGTTCTTC. This encodes CASSLGGRSSYNEQFF. The chain uses TRBV6-1 and TRBJ2-1, with a tentative D call TRBD2 (6 bases). V lost 6 bases and J lost 0, with 15 bases in between. CDR3 length equals 16 residues. CDR1 is MNHNS, CDR2 SASEGT, per germline.

This clone ranks as medium-sized (0.01 to 0.1%). The chain uses TRBV6-1 and TRBJ2-7, with D tentatively TRBD1 or TRBD2 (5 bases each). CDR1 is MNHNS and CDR2 is SASEGT in the germline V gene. The V and J ends lost 2 bases and 3 bases respectively, with 17 bases between them. The CDR3 totals 16 residues. DNA of the CDR3: TGTGCCAGCAGTGAACCCCCCGGGACGGTACTCTACGAGCAGTACTTC. It codes for CASSEPPGTVLYEQYF.

This clone was found many times. CDR3 region: CSASTVPGETQYF. CDR3 in DNA: TGCAGTGCTTCGACAGTGCCCGGGGAGACCCAGTACTTC. The chain employs TRBV20-1 and TRBJ2-5; tentatively, D is TRBD1 (5 bases). This CDR3 has 13 residues. Trimming took off 5 bases at V and 5 bases at J, with 15 bases between the two ends. Per germline, CDR1 DFQATT and CDR2 SNEGSKA (reference sequence).

This clone was seen many times. The chain has TRBV6-2 or TRBV6-3 and TRBJ2-1; a weak D match, TRBD1 (6 bases). From germline, CDR1 is MNHEY and CDR2 SVGEGT. Trimming removed 6 bases at V and 5 bases at J, with 20 bases between. The CDR3 covers 16 residues. CDR3 bases: TGTGCCAGCAGGTTCAATTCACAGGGATTCGACAATGAGCAGTTCTTC. Protein product: CASRFNSQGFDNEQFF.